Below, one TCR beta chain is given with its context. As yet, its antigen is unknown. These data are taken from a study of response to subunit inactivated influenza vaccine. General study findings and limits: It was suggested by the authors that few new T cells are recruited by each seasonal influenza vaccination.

Germline trimming cut 4 bases from V and 4 bases from J; bases unmatched to any gene: 5. Germline V gene lookup returns CDR1 SGDLS and CDR2 YYNGEE. The CDR3 is 16 amino acids. TCRdb redid the calling of the RT-PCR reads with MiXCR, one entry per CDR3 protein. The repertoire holds over 800,000 distinct CDR3 sequences, with approximately 22% as singletons. The rearrangement links TRBV9 to TRBJ2-1, with 13 bases lining up with TRBD2. The source material was PBMCs from blood, sampled 5 days after vaccination. The TCR sequence derives from a man aged 50 or older who received an inactivated influenza vaccine. The CDR3: CASSRLAGGKYNEQFF. The CDR3 region has the DNA TGTGCCAGCAGCCGACTAGCGGGAGGCAAATACAATGAGCAGTTCTTC.